The sequence of this T cell receptor (beta chain) was determined in a study of control samples from healthy donors and cancer patients. The method was immunoSEQ multiplex PCR; TCRdb's version includes in-frame clones alone and lacks a portion of them. The sample lists approximately 70,000 clones, about 90% occurring once. This clone came up once. Looked up from germline, CDR1 is LNHDA and CDR2 is SQIVND (reference sequence). Trimming cost V 3 bases and J 0 bases; bases outside gene matches: 4. The CDR3 runs to 16 residues. The V and J genes are TRBV19 and TRBJ2-3; 9 positions agree with TRBD2. The receptor's source is a woman between 50 and 59 years old in good health. The sequenced sample was blood. In DNA form, the CDR3 reads TGTGCCAGTAGTATGAGGAGCGGGGGGAGCACAGATACGCAGTATTTT. Protein product: CASSMRSGGSTDTQYF.